The 10 T cell receptor beta chains below were found in one sample sequenced in a study of graft-versus-host responses after intestinal transplantation. Sequenced by immunoSEQ multiplex PCR; TCRdb stores in-frame clones only, minus some. The data hold roughly 110,000 clones, with approximately 90% observed a single time. The antigens of these receptors remain unknown. The material sequenced was unstimulated CD4+ T cells sorted from spleen or lymph node cells, taken before transplant. Source of these receptors: a human donor who was the organ donor for an intestinal transplant.

CDR3 residues: CSARDNIQYF. The DNA of the CDR3 is TGCAGTGCTAGAGACAACATTCAGTACTTC. The rearrangement links TRBV20-1 to TRBJ2-4, with no clear D. The V gene lost 0 bases and the J gene lost 7 bases, with 1 base spanning the gap. Germline V gene lookup returns CDR1 DFQATT and CDR2 SNEGSKA (reference sequence). This CDR3 is 10 amino acids long.

The rearrangement joins TRBV2 to TRBJ1-6; no reliable D call. The CDR3 has 13 residues. Looked up from germline, CDR1 is SNHLY and CDR2 is FYNNEI. Trimming shortened V by 7 bases and J by 7 bases, and 11 bases separated the two germline ends. The CDR3 protein is CASTQDGNSPLHF. The CDR3, as DNA: TGTGCCAGCACCCAAGACGGAAATTCACCCCTCCACTTT. Combining the CDR3 with reference TRBV2 and TRBJ1-6 gives the whole variable domain EPEVTQTPSHQVTQMGQEVILRCVPISNHLYFYWYRQILGQKVEFLVSFYNNEISEKSEIFDDQFSVERPDGSNFTLKIRSTKLEDSAMYFCASTQDGNSPLHFGNGTRLTVT.

The gene calls are TRBV9 and TRBJ1-1, with D maybe TRBD1 (5 bases). The germline V and J ends were trimmed by 4 bases and 1 base, with 14 bases remaining between them. CDR3 length equals 15 residues. Per the germline V gene, CDR1 is SGDLS and CDR2 is YYNGEE. CDR3 in amino acids: CASSRTDGGNTEAFF. CDR3 DNA sequence: TGTGCCAGCAGCAGGACGGACGGGGGGAACACTGAAGCTTTCTTT.

The chain carries TRBV6-5 and TRBJ1-5; weak D call: TRBD1 (6 bases). V dropped 5 bases and J dropped 9 bases, with 17 bases sitting between them. Per the germline V gene, CDR1 is MNHEY and CDR2 is SVGAGI. This CDR3 contains 14 residues. CDR3: CASSEQGANSPQHF. CDR3 nucleotide sequence: TGTGCCAGCAGTGAACAGGGAGCGAATTCGCCCCAGCATTTT.

This CDR3 is CASSPLTGYGYTF. For the CDR3, the DNA is TGTGCCAGCAGCCCCCTGACAGGGTATGGCTACACCTTC. V usage is TRBV9 and J usage is TRBJ1-2, with TRBD1 matching over 7 bases. The V and J ends lost 4 bases and 5 bases, in that order; junction bases with no gene match: 5. The CDR3 has 13 amino acids. Germline values: CDR1 SGDLS, CDR2 YYNGEE.

The CDR3 loop reads CAWRAYTGELFF. Written as DNA, the CDR3 is TGTGCCTGGAGAGCATACACCGGGGAGCTGTTTTTT. This chain links TRBV30 with TRBJ2-2; no reliable D call. Germline V CDR1 and CDR2: GTSNPN, SVGIG (reference sequence). The CDR3 is 12 residues long. Trimming took 3 bases from V and 3 from J, leaving 5 bases between them. Full variable domain (outside the CDR3, taken from reference TRBV30 and TRBJ2-2): SQTIHQWPATLVQPVGSPLSLECTVEGTSNPNLYWYRQAAGRGLQLLFYSVGIGQISSEVPQNLSASRPQDRQFILSSKKLLLSDSGFYLCAWRAYTGELFFGEGSRLTVL.

The rearrangement links TRBV20-1 to TRBJ2-7, with D perhaps TRBD1 or TRBD2 (5 bases each). Per the germline V gene, CDR1 is DFQATT and CDR2 is SNEGSKA (reference sequence). The V end lost 6 bases, the J end lost 7 bases, and 13 bases lay between the germline ends. CDR3 length equals 11 residues. DNA of the CDR3: TGCAGTGCCCGGGGCCTCGGGGAGCAGTACTTC. It translates to CSARGLGEQYF.

This chain uses TRBV5-1 with TRBJ2-2; possible D gene TRBD1, 5 bases. This CDR3 spans 13 amino acids. Trimming pared 5 bases from V and 0 bases from J, leaving 5 bases between. The germline CDR1 and CDR2 sequences are SGHRS and YFSETQ. For the CDR3, the DNA is TGCGCCAGCAGGGACACGAACACCGGGGAGCTGTTTTTT. Its protein is CASRDTNTGELFF. Together with reference TRBV5-1 and TRBJ2-2, the CDR3 gives the full variable domain: KAGVTQTPRYLIKTRGQQVTLSCSPISGHRSVSWYQQTPGQGLQFLFEYFSETQRNKGNFPGRFSGRQFSNSRSEMNVSTLELGDSALYLCASRDTNTGELFFGEGSRLTVL.

Here the CDR3 DNA reads TGTGCCAGCAGCTTAGGTTGGCTAGCGGGATACTACAATGAGCAGTTCTTC. It translates to CASSLGWLAGYYNEQFF. The genes are TRBV11-2 and TRBJ2-1; 9 nucleotides match TRBD2. CDR1 and CDR2 from the germline V gene are SGHAT and FQNNGV. Unmatched junction bases numbered 7, after V lost 1 base and J lost 3 bases. There are 17 residues in the CDR3.

This rearrangement joins TRBV2 to TRBJ1-4; no clear D. Per the germline V gene, CDR1 is SNHLY and CDR2 is FYNNEI. The CDR3 spans 15 residues. The V end was cut by 3 bases, the J end by 4 bases, with 12 bases between. CDR3 sequence: CASSDLRQVNEKLFF. The DNA of the CDR3 is TGTGCCAGCAGTGACCTTAGGCAAGTTAATGAAAAACTGTTTTTT.